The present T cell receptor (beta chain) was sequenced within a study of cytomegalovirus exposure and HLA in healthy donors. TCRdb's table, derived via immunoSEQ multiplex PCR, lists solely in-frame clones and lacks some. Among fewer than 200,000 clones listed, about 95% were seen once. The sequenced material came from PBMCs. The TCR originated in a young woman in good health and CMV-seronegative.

CDR3 DNA sequence: TGTGCCAGTACCCGGGACAGGGCTAACTATGGCTACACCTTC. Translation: CASTRDRANYGYTF. The chain uses TRBV19 and TRBJ1-2; TRBD1 agrees at 9 bases. V lost 7 bases and J lost 0; bases outside the gene matches: 3. CDR1 LNHDA and CDR2 SQIVND come from the germline V gene (reference sequence). This CDR3 comprises 14 residues.